Listed below are T cell receptor beta chains from one sample, sequenced in a study of cytomegalovirus exposure and HLA in healthy donors. The repertoire was sequenced with immunoSEQ multiplex PCR; TCRdb's copy has only in-frame clones and lacks some. Of over 150,000 clones in the sample, around four fifths were seen once. The sample comprised PBMCs. All receptors come from a male donor in good health and CMV-seropositive. CDR3s include the opening cysteine and the closing phenylalanine or tryptophan. The order of the fields is V gene, D gene, J gene, clone size, CDR3 DNA, CDR3 protein. A D gene is named only where the DNA matches it firmly. Size values are once, few and many counts, or a class for expanded clones, and some rows have none.

TRBV18	-	TRBJ1-1	-	TGTGCCAGCTCGCAATCCGGGACACTTACTGAAGCTTTCTTT	CASSQSGTLTEAFF
TRBV7-2	-	TRBJ2-1	-	TGTGCCAGCACCCTACGTCGGGGCAATGAGCAGTTCTTC	CASTLRRGNEQFF
TRBV19	-	TRBJ2-6	once	TGTGCCAGTAGTATAGATCACGGGGGGCGGGCTGGGGCCAACGTCCTGACTTTC	CASSIDHGGRAGANVLTF
TRBV19	-	TRBJ2-3	-	TGTGCCAGTAGTATTTATCAGGGGATCACAGATACGCAGTATTTT	CASSIYQGITDTQYF
TRBV23-1	-	TRBJ1-5	-	TGCGCCAGCAGTCAAAAAGGGGTCGGCAACTATCAGCCCCAGCATTTT	CASSQKGVGNYQPQHF
TRBV6-5	TRBD1	TRBJ1-5	few	TGTGCCAGCAGCTCTGACAGGGTCCTCAATCAGCCCCAGCATTTT	CASSSDRVLNQPQHF
TRBV27	-	TRBJ2-3	-	TGTGCCAGCAGTTTAGGGAGGGATACGCAGTATTTT	CASSLGRDTQYF
TRBV6-1	TRBD1	TRBJ2-7	-	TGTGCCAGCAGTGGGGTCCGGGACAGCTCCTACGAGCAGTACTTC	CASSGVRDSSYEQYF
TRBV25-1	-	TRBJ2-2	-	TGTGCCAGCAGCCCGGGACTTAACACCGGGGAGCTGTTTTTT	CASSPGLNTGELFF
TRBV11-2	-	TRBJ2-1	-	TGTGCCAGCAGCCAGGTAGTGCTTTACAATGAGCAGTTCTTC	CASSQVVLYNEQFF
TRBV6-5	TRBD2	TRBJ2-1	-	TGTGCCAGCAGTTTAGCGGGGGGCTTCTCCTACAATGAGCAGTTCTTC	CASSLAGGFSYNEQFF
TRBV5-1	-	TRBJ2-7	few	TGCGCCAGCAGCTTGGGACAGTACGAGCAGTACTTC	CASSLGQYEQYF
TRBV7-2	TRBD1	TRBJ2-4	-	TGTGCCAGCAGCGGCCGGGACAGGGGTGCCAAAAACATTCAGTACTTC	CASSGRDRGAKNIQYF
TRBV5-3	-	TRBJ2-7	-	TGTGCCAGAAGCACAACAGCGGCGAGAAACGAGCAGTACTTC	CARSTTAARNEQYF
TRBV5-4	-	TRBJ2-2	once	TGTGCCAGCAGCTTAGAGTATCCCGGGGAGCTGTTTTTT	CASSLEYPGELFF
TRBV5-1	TRBD1	TRBJ1-5	-	TGCGCCAGCAGCCCACAGGGAGGGACAGGGGATCAGCCCCAGCATTTT	CASSPQGGTGDQPQHF
TRBV7-9	-	TRBJ1-5	-	TGTGCCAGCAGCTTGGAGACTTCGCCCCAGCATTTT	CASSLETSPQHF